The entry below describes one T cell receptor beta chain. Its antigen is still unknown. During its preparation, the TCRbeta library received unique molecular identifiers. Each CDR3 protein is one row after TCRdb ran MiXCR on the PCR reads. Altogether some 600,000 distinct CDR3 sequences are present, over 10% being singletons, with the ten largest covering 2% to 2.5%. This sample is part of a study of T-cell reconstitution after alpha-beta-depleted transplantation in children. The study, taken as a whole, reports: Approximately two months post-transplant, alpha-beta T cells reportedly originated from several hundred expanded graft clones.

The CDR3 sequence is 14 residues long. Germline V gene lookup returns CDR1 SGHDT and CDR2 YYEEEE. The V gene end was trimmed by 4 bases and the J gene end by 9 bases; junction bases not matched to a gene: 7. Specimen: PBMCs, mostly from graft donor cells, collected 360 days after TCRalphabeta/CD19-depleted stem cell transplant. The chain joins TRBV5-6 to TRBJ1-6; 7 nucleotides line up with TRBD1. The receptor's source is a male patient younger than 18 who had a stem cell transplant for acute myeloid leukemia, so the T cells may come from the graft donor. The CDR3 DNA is TGTGCCAGCAGCCGAGGGACAGACGGTTCACCCCTCCACTTT. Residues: CASSRGTDGSPLHF.